This T cell receptor beta chain comes out of a study of blood T cell repertoires in COVID-19. The CDR3 consists of 14 residues. The V segment lost 6 bases and the J segment 3 bases; nucleotides outside the gene matches: 4. Looked up from germline, CDR1 is SEHNR and CDR2 is FQNEAQ (reference sequence). Generated by immunoSEQ multiplex PCR, the TCRdb table keeps only in-frame clones and is missing some. The sample holds fewer than 250,000 clones, approximately 90% seen once. Specimen: peripheral blood. The sequence came from a woman aged 40-49 years with acute or convalescent COVID-19. V is TRBV7-9 and J is TRBJ1-2; 10 nucleotides agree with TRBD1. The CDR3 reads CASSYGTGDYGYTF. The CDR3 bases are TGTGCCAGCAGTTACGGGACAGGGGACTATGGCTACACCTTC.